This T cell receptor (beta chain) came from a study of early T cells in non-severe SARS-CoV-2 infection. Study-level findings and limits: Sequences matched to VDJdb favored anti-spike CD8 responses, while private and CD4 specificities were missed.

Unique molecular identifier tags were affixed to discrete cDNA molecules. Each CDR3 protein gets one entry after TCRdb re-called the 5' RACE reads with MiXCR. The table includes tens of thousands of distinct CDR3 sequences, over 9.5% detected once. This clonotype was counted at least ten times. Its antigen is unidentified. The sequencing sample was made of whole blood. The sequence derives from an adult who was a healthcare worker with PCR-confirmed SARS-CoV-2 infection or an uninfected control (not recorded which).

CDR3 amino acids: CASSLAGVYEQYF. CDR3 sequence (DNA): TGTGCCAGCAGCTTAGCGGGAGTATACGAGCAGTACTTC. This chain connects TRBV11-2 to TRBJ2-7; a possible D gene is TRBD2 (6 bases). Germline CDR1 reads SGHAT; CDR2 reads FQNNGV. V shed 1 base and J shed 4 bases, with 8 bases lying between them. The CDR3 is 13 residues long.